This T cell receptor (beta chain) came from a study of blood T cell repertoires in COVID-19. The CDR3 runs to 15 residues. J was trimmed by 7 bases and V by 2 bases; bases with no gene match: 6. The assay was immunoSEQ multiplex PCR, and TCRdb's table has in-frame clones only and misses some. Of under 300,000 clones in the sample, 70% to 90% were seen once. The chain recombines TRBV23-1 with TRBJ2-1; 9 bases agree with TRBD2. TRBV23-1 is an ORF for which the function is uncertain. This clonotype was sampled from a woman aged 55-75 years in a cohort exposed to, infected with or recovered from COVID-19 (not recorded which). Specimen: PBMCs or T cells enriched from blood (not recorded which). The CDR3 reads CASSQRAGGGNEQFF. The CDR3 DNA reads as TGCGCCAGCAGTCAAAGGGCGGGAGGGGGAAATGAGCAGTTCTTC.